This T cell receptor (beta chain) stems from a study of early T cells in non-severe SARS-CoV-2 infection (dated by TCRdb to about 2021). A note on the overall study: TCR sequencing used bulk RNA from unsorted whole blood, so alpha and beta chains could not be paired.

Set within a cohort of healthcare workers in London, UK, this nested case-control study involved weekly PCR testing of nasopharyngeal swabs along with blood sampling. Healthcare workers were enrolled in the week of the UK lockdown, from 23 to 31 March 2020, and were followed every week for up to roughly 16 weeks. The investigation overall reported the following: VDJdb matching was skewed toward anti-spike CD8 responses, so virus-specific expansions were likely underestimated and private and CD4 specificities were missed.

Library generation was performed with 5' RACE. Sequencing was carried out with a NextSeq 500. To correct for sequencing error and PCR bias, the TCR library protocol tagged individual cDNA molecules with unique molecular identifiers. Both TCR alpha and beta chains were sequenced, and tight co-correlation was observed between alpha and beta sequence abundances in each sample. The paper's processing steps were these. Decombinator V4 was used to annotate TCR sequences for V gene, J gene and CDR3. Expanded TCRs were defined as changing significantly between any two time points under a Poisson model with p below 0.0001. TCR abundances were normalised to the total number of TCRs sequenced per sample and were expressed as counts per million. A search of VDJdb, accessed on 1 November 2021, was run for TCRs annotated to CMV, EBV and SARS-CoV-2, with TCRs annotated for multiple antigens excluded. TCRdb took the public reads, trimmed them with fastp at Q25, ran MiXCR for clone calling and kept in-frame beta chains. Merged by CDR3 protein, the rows form single entries marked with the most common genes and DNA. The V and J calls come from TCRdb's annotation, not from the publication. The sample has 35,000 to 45,000 distinct CDR3 sequences on record, more than 8% of them singletons. The ten biggest clones cover 12% of the sample.

Details on this clonotype: It has no known antigen specificity. One base away there is no much larger clone; base qualities are not given.

Sequencing was carried out using whole blood. This clonotype was obtained from an adult who was a healthcare worker with PCR-confirmed SARS-CoV-2 infection or an uninfected control (not recorded which).

The DNA is as follows: TGTGCCAGCAGTTTTACCGGAGGCGACAGGGGCACCGGGGAGCTGTTTTTT. This sequence encodes CASSFTGGDRGTGELFF. The chain couples TRBV12-3 or TRBV12-4 to TRBJ2-2; 8 bases in the junction line up with TRBD1. The CDR3, cysteine through phenylalanine, is 17 amino acids long. Only CDR3 DNA remains: 51 bases, in frame from the first base. V is pruned by 3 bases and J by 4 bases, leaving 10 bases of the junction without a gene match.